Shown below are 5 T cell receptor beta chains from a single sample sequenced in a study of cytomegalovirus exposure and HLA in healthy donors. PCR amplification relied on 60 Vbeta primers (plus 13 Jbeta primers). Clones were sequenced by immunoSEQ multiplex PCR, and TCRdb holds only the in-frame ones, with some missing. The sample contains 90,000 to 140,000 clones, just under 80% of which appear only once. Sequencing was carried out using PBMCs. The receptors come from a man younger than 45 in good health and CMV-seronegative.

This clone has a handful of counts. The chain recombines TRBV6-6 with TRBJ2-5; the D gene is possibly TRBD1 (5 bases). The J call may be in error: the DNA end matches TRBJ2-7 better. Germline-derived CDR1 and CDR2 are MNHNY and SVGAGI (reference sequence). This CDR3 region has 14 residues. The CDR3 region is CASSRFDSTYEQYF. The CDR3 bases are TGTGCCAGCAGTCGCTTCGACAGCACCTACGAGCAGTACTTC.

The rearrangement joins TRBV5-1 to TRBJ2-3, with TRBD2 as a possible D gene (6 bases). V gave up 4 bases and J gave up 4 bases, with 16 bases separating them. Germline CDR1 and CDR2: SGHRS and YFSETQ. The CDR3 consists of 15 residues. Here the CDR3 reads CASSPGTGEADTQYF. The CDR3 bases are TGCGCCAGCAGCCCCGGGACGGGAGAGGCAGATACGCAGTATTTT.

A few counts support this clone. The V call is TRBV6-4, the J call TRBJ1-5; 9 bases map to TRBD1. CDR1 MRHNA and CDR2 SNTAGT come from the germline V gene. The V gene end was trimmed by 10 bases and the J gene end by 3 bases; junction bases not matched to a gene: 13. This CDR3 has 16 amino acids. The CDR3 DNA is TGTGCCACCCTTTCGCCGGGACAGGGCTTCAATCAGCCCCAGCATTTT. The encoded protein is CATLSPGQGFNQPQHF.

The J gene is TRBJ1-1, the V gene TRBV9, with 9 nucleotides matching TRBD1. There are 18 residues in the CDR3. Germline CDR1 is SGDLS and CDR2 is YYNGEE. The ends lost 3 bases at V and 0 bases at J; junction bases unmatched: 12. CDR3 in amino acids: CASSANRDRAYLNTEAFF. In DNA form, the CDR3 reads TGTGCCAGCAGCGCCAACCGGGACAGGGCCTATTTGAACACTGAAGCTTTCTTT.

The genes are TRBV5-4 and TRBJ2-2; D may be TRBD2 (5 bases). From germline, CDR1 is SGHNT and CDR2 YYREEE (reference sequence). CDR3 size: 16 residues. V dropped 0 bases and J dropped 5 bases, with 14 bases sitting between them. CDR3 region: CASSLDDGGTTGELFF. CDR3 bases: TGTGCCAGCAGCTTGGATGACGGAGGAACGACCGGGGAGCTGTTTTTT.